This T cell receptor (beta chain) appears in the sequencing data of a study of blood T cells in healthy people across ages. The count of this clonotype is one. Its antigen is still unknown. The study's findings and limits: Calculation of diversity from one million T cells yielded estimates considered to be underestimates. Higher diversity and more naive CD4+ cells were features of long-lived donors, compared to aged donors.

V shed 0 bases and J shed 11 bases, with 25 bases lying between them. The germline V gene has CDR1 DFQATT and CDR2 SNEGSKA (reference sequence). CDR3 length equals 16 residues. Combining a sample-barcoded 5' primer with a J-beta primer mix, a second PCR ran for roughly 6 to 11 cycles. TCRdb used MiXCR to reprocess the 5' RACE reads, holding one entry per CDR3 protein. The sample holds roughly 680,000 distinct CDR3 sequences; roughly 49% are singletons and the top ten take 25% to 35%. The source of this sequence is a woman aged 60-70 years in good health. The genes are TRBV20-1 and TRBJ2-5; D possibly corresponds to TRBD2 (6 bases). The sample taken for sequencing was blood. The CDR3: CSARDALERARKGQYF. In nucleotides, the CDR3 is TGCAGTGCTAGAGATGCCCTTGAGCGGGCCCGGAAAGGGCAGTACTTC.